A selection of T cell receptor beta chains follows, all from one sample in a study of blood T cell repertoires in COVID-19. TCRdb's copy holds only in-frame clones and misses some; the assay was immunoSEQ multiplex PCR. The sample includes 150,000 to 200,000 clones, 86% of them seen just once. Sequencing was done on a sample of peripheral blood. The source is a woman aged 60 to 75 with COVID-19, enrolled during active disease. CDR3s include the opening cysteine and the closing phenylalanine or tryptophan. The D gene is left open where the match is weak. Clone size is stated in some rows and not others, as once, few, many or a class when expanded.

clone_size	v_call	d_call	j_call	cdr3_aa	cdr3_nt
-	TRBV27	-	TRBJ1-1	CASSLWSGVGMNTEAFF	TGTGCCAGCAGTTTATGGTCGGGGGTGGGGATGAACACTGAAGCTTTCTTT
few	TRBV28	TRBD1	TRBJ1-5	CASISGTGGYQPQHF	TGTGCCAGCATCTCCGGGACAGGGGGTTACCAGCCCCAGCATTTT
few	TRBV20-1	TRBD1	TRBJ2-7	CSASGQGGYEQYF	TGCAGTGCTAGTGGACAGGGGGGCTACGAGCAGTACTTC
-	TRBV9	TRBD1	TRBJ2-6	CASSIRGLGANVLTF	TGTGCCAGCAGCATCAGGGGGCTTGGGGCCAACGTCCTGACTTTC
-	TRBV15	-	TRBJ1-5	CATSPGNQPQHF	TGTGCCACCAGCCCGGGTAATCAGCCCCAGCATTTT
once	TRBV11-3	TRBD1	TRBJ1-2	CASSFPGQGASGYTF	TGTGCCAGCAGCTTCCCCGGACAGGGGGCGAGTGGCTACACCTTC
-	TRBV15	-	TRBJ2-3	CATSRDLRGHTDTQYF	TGTGCCACCAGCAGAGATCTCCGAGGGCACACAGATACGCAGTATTTT
-	TRBV4-1	TRBD2	TRBJ2-7	CASSQEGTSVRYEQYF	TGCGCCAGCAGCCAAGAGGGGACTAGCGTTAGGTACGAGCAGTACTTC
-	TRBV16	-	TRBJ2-7	CASSLNAGYEQYF	TGTGCCAGCAGCCTTAACGCGGGTTACGAGCAGTACTTC
-	TRBV7-6	-	TRBJ1-1	CASSWRGNTEAFF	TGTGCCAGCAGTTGGCGGGGTAACACTGAAGCTTTCTTT
-	TRBV29-1	-	TRBJ2-7	CSVGQGSHEQYF	TGCAGCGTTGGCCAGGGGTCCCACGAGCAGTACTTC
-	TRBV4-3	-	TRBJ1-6	CASSQGGHRASPLHF	TGCGCCAGCAGCCAAGGCGGGCACAGGGCCTCACCCCTCCACTTT
-	TRBV6-5	-	TRBJ1-5	CASSTGLGGNQPQHF	TGTGCCAGCAGTACCGGTCTAGGCGGCAATCAGCCCCAGCATTTT
-	TRBV5-1	-	TRBJ1-2	CASSQQGSNYGYTF	TGCGCCAGCAGCCAACAGGGCTCTAACTATGGCTACACCTTC
-	TRBV9	-	TRBJ2-2	CASSTPLGGTGELFF	TGTGCCAGCAGCACCCCCCTCGGGGGCACCGGGGAGCTGTTTTTT
-	TRBV18	-	TRBJ1-3	CASSRQGGNTIYF	TGTGCCAGCTCACGGCAGGGAGGAAACACCATATATTTT
-	TRBV25-1	TRBD1	TRBJ1-5	CASSEPGQGQNQPQHF	TGTGCCAGCAGTGAGCCGGGACAGGGTCAAAATCAGCCCCAGCATTTT
-	TRBV11-2	TRBD1	TRBJ1-6	CASSSTTGGSSPLHF	TGTGCCAGCAGCTCAACGACAGGGGGGAGTTCACCCCTCCACTTT
-	TRBV10-3	-	TRBJ1-4	CAITGSTNEKLFF	TGTGCCATCACAGGGTCAACTAATGAAAAACTGTTTTTT
-	TRBV7-9	-	TRBJ1-4	CASSYPPGGSGEKLFF	TGTGCCAGCAGCTACCCGCCGGGGGGCAGCGGTGAAAAACTGTTTTTT
-	TRBV6-5	TRBD1	TRBJ1-1	CASIYRGGTEAFF	TGTGCCAGCATTTACAGGGGGGGCACTGAAGCTTTCTTT
-	TRBV28	-	TRBJ2-1	CASSLALSYNEQFF	TGTGCCAGCTCCCTAGCGCTCTCCTACAATGAGCAGTTCTTC
-	TRBV9	-	TRBJ2-3	CASSVEGHSTDTQYF	TGTGCCAGCAGCGTAGAGGGACACAGCACAGATACGCAGTATTTT
-	TRBV18	-	TRBJ1-5	CASSPPGQTYQPQHF	TGTGCCAGCTCACCACCGGGGCAGACATATCAGCCCCAGCATTTT